Below, 10 T cell receptor beta chains from the same sample are listed, as sequenced in a study of blood T cell repertoires in COVID-19. Repertoires were generated with immunoSEQ multiplex PCR, while TCRdb's copy carries only in-frame clones and drops some. The sample carries 350,000 or so clones, around 87% recorded once. Sequenced sample: peripheral blood. These receptors came from a woman in her twenties or thirties with COVID-19, enrolled during active disease.

The chain uses TRBV7-2 and TRBJ2-4; 8 bases align to TRBD2. The V segment lost 4 bases and the J segment 8 bases; nucleotides outside the gene matches: 7. In germline, CDR1 is SGHTA, CDR2 FQGNSA. There are 14 residues in the CDR3. CDR3 bases: TGTGCCAGCAGCTCCGAAGGCGGGGGGTACATTCAGTACTTC. The encoded protein is CASSSEGGGYIQYF.

The rearrangement joins TRBV6-4 to TRBJ2-1, with 7 bases lining up with TRBD1. CDR3 length: 14 residues. In germline, CDR1 is MRHNA, CDR2 SNTAGT. V trimming: 5 bases; J trimming: 9 bases; junction bases outside the gene matches: 10. In DNA, the CDR3 is TGTGCCAGCAGTCCCTACAGGGGAAACGGTGAGCAGTTCTTC. Translated, it gives CASSPYRGNGEQFF.

CDR3 protein: CASSFTGGWNQPQHF. CDR3 nucleotides: TGTGCCAGCAGCTTCACAGGGGGCTGGAATCAGCCCCAGCATTTT. The chain recombines TRBV5-6 with TRBJ1-5, with 9 positions matching TRBD1. Trimming took 2 bases from V and 4 from J; bases not matched to a gene: 4. Germline values: CDR1 SGHDT, CDR2 YYEEEE. CDR3 length: 15 amino acids.

The chain combines TRBV4-1 with TRBJ1-2; 11 nucleotides match TRBD1. V lost 4 bases and J lost 6; bases outside the gene matches: 7. From germline, CDR1 is MGHRA and CDR2 YSYEKL. The CDR3 contains 15 residues. The CDR3 DNA reads TGCGCCAGCAGCCCGGACAGGGGGCGCAGCGATGGCTACACCTTC. Its translation: CASSPDRGRSDGYTF.

The chain couples TRBV5-8 to TRBJ2-1; D gene unclear. The germline V and J ends were trimmed by 4 bases and 5 bases, with 4 bases remaining between them. Per the germline V gene, CDR1 is SGHTS and CDR2 is YDEGEE. This CDR3 has 11 residues. The CDR3 loop reads CASSLDNEQFF. CDR3 nucleotides: TGTGCCAGCAGCCTAGACAATGAGCAGTTCTTC. Variable domain in full (rest from reference TRBV5-8 and TRBJ2-1): EAGVTQSPTHLIKTRGQQATLRCSPISGHTSVYWYQQALGLGLQFLLWYDEGEERNRGNFPPRFSGRQFPNYSSELNVNALELEDSALYLCASSLDNEQFFGPGTRLTVL.

The table lists this clone with a count of one. The chain links TRBV27 to TRBJ2-7; 13 bases match TRBD2. Germline V gene sequence: CDR1 MNHEY, CDR2 SMNVEV (reference sequence). The CDR3 spans 16 residues. V lost 7 bases and J lost 7; bases outside the gene matches: 13. Here the CDR3 reads CASTSRLAGGNGEQYF. CDR3 DNA sequence: TGTGCCAGCACCTCAAGACTAGCGGGAGGAAATGGGGAGCAGTACTTC.

The rearrangement uses TRBV6-4 and TRBJ2-2; D remains ambiguous. This CDR3 has 14 amino acids. Deletions cut 2 bases from V and 4 bases from J, with 8 bases between. Germline V CDR1 and CDR2: MRHNA, SNTAGT. The CDR3 loop is CASSDDSSTGELFF. CDR3 in DNA: TGTGCCAGCAGTGACGATTCGAGCACCGGGGAGCTGTTTTTT.

This clone turned up a few times. This rearrangement joins TRBV5-4 to TRBJ1-1, with D unclear. Trimming removed 4 bases at V and 4 bases at J, with 14 bases between. The germline gives CDR1 SGHNT, CDR2 YYREEE (reference sequence). The CDR3 is made up of 14 amino acids. Written as DNA, the CDR3 is TGTGCCAGCAGCGCCGAGTCCCGAGGCACTGAAGCTTTCTTT. This gives the protein CASSAESRGTEAFF.

The chain is built from TRBV6-2 or TRBV6-3 and TRBJ2-5, with D hard to call. V lost 3 bases and J 5 bases, leaving 10 bases between the germline ends. CDR1 and CDR2 (germline): MNHEY, SVGEGT. This CDR3 is built from 13 residues. The CDR3 spells CASSYRLAETQYF. The CDR3 DNA sequence: TGTGCCAGCAGTTATCGCTTAGCTGAGACCCAGTACTTC.

The chain combines TRBV2 with TRBJ1-1; perhaps TRBD1 as D (6 bases). V shed 3 bases and J shed 3 bases, with 17 bases lying between them. The CDR3 sequence is 16 residues long. Looked up from germline, CDR1 is SNHLY and CDR2 is FYNNEI. This CDR3 is CASSDIGRGSDTEAFF. CDR3 DNA: TGTGCCAGCAGTGATATTGGCAGGGGATCTGACACTGAAGCTTTCTTT.